One sample yielded the 21 T cell receptor beta chains listed below, sequenced in a study of technical replicates of blood from several donors. Sequencing used immunoSEQ multiplex PCR; TCRdb keeps in-frame clones, though not all of them. This table holds 80,000 to 100,000 clones, about 95% found once. The sequenced sample consisted of T cells isolated from PBMCs. All receptors come from a human donor in good health.

In its sample, this clone was seen a few times. The chain uses TRBV6-1 and TRBJ1-4; possible D gene TRBD1, 6 bases. The V gene's germline CDR1 is MNHNS and CDR2 SASEGT. The CDR3 is 14 amino acids. V was pared by 4 bases and J by 5 bases, with 11 bases between. The chain's CDR3 is CASSVDSENEKLFF. The DNA for the CDR3 is TGTGCCAGCAGTGTGGACAGTGAAAATGAAAAACTGTTTTTT.

The V and J genes are TRBV11-3 and TRBJ1-3; TRBD1 matches at 8 bases. Per germline, CDR1 SGHNT and CDR2 YENEEA. Unmatched junction bases numbered 12, after V lost 5 bases and J lost 0 bases. The CDR3 contains 18 residues. This CDR3 reads CASSPGGYRGNSGNTIYF. CDR3 bases: TGTGCCAGCAGCCCGGGAGGATACAGGGGGAACTCTGGAAACACCATATATTTT.

This clone was observed a single time. The chain recombines TRBV4-1 with TRBJ1-2; maybe TRBD1 (6 bases). The CDR3 sequence is 17 residues long. The germline CDR1 and CDR2 sequences are MGHRA and YSYEKL. The ends were cut back, 1 base at V and 8 bases at J, with 23 bases in the middle. CDR3 sequence (DNA): TGCGCCAGCAGCCAAGCCCTTAGGGACTACGAGGGGGTCGGCTACACCTTC. Translating it yields CASSQALRDYEGVGYTF.

This rearrangement joins TRBV2 to TRBJ1-5; D is possibly TRBD1 (5 bases). Germline CDR1 is SNHLY and CDR2 is FYNNEI. This CDR3 is 15 amino acids long. The V gene lost 6 bases and the J gene lost 0 bases, with 12 bases spanning the gap. CDR3 amino acids: CASSDSNNSNQPQHF. Here the CDR3 DNA reads TGTGCCAGCAGCGACAGCAATAATAGCAATCAGCCCCAGCATTTT.

This chain uses TRBV6-5 with TRBJ1-2; weak D call: TRBD1 (5 bases). Germline V gene sequence: CDR1 MNHEY, CDR2 SVGAGI. CDR3 length: 12 amino acids. V gave up 6 bases and J gave up 3 bases, with 8 bases separating them. CDR3 residues: CASRQGDYGYTF. The CDR3 DNA reads as TGTGCCAGCAGGCAGGGTGACTATGGCTACACCTTC.

V gene TRBV18 combines with J gene TRBJ2-7, with a weak D call TRBD1 (6 bases). V was clipped by 5 bases and J by 0 bases, with 11 bases between them. CDR1 and CDR2 from the germline V gene are KGHSH and LQKENI. This CDR3 is 14 amino acids long. The CDR3 nucleotides read TGTGCCAGCTCAGTCTCACAGGGCTCCTACGAGCAGTACTTC. Encoded protein: CASSVSQGSYEQYF. Full variable domain (rest looked up from reference TRBV18 and TRBJ2-7): NAGVMQNPRHLVRRRGQEARLRCSPMKGHSHVYWYRQLPEEGLKFMVYLQKENIIDESGMPKERFSAEFPKEGPSILRIQQVVRGDSAAYFCASSVSQGSYEQYFGPGTRLTVT.

The chain employs TRBV28 and TRBJ2-7, with 7 nucleotides matching TRBD1. The V and J ends lost 3 bases and 1 base, in that order; junction bases with no gene match: 24. The CDR3 has 21 amino acids. The germline V gene has CDR1 MDHEN and CDR2 SYDVKM. The CDR3 here is CASSFTFGPQSRKTGSYEQYF. CDR3 nucleotide sequence: TGTGCCAGCAGTTTTACCTTCGGACCGCAATCCCGGAAGACAGGGTCCTACGAGCAGTACTTC. The complete variable domain, with remaining parts taken from reference TRBV28 and TRBJ2-7, reads DVKVTQSSRYLVKRTGEKVFLECVQDMDHENMFWYRQDPGLGLRLIYFSYDVKMKEKGDIPEGYSVSREKKERFSLILESASTNQTSMYLCASSFTFGPQSRKTGSYEQYFGPGTRLTVT.

The chain links TRBV12-5 to TRBJ1-1, with D possibly being TRBD1 (5 bases). Germline values: CDR1 LGHNT, CDR2 FRNRAP. The CDR3 is 15 residues long. Trimming removed 3 bases at V and 2 bases at J, with 13 bases between. CDR3 in amino acids: CASGFASGINTEAFF. The CDR3, as DNA: TGTGCTAGTGGTTTCGCTTCAGGGATCAACACTGAAGCTTTCTTT.

The genes are TRBV2 and TRBJ2-1; 8 nucleotides agree with TRBD2. The germline gives CDR1 SNHLY, CDR2 FYNNEI. The CDR3 loop spans 14 amino acids. The V gene end was trimmed by 9 bases and the J gene end by 3 bases; junction bases not matched to a gene: 7. In DNA form, the CDR3 reads TGTGCCAGATCACTAGCGGCTAACTACAATGAGCAGTTCTTC. This gives the protein CARSLAANYNEQFF.

This chain uses TRBV11-2 with TRBJ2-7; 7 bases match TRBD1. CDR3 length: 16 residues. The germline gives CDR1 SGHAT, CDR2 FQNNGV. With 1 base clipped from V and 3 bases from J, the junction kept 9 bases outside the gene matches. This CDR3 is CASSLGVLGTDYEQYF. The CDR3 nucleotides are TGTGCCAGCAGCTTAGGGGTTTTGGGGACAGACTACGAGCAGTACTTC. The whole variable domain, filled in from reference TRBV11-2 and TRBJ2-7, reads EAGVAQSPRYKIIEKRQSVAFWCNPISGHATLYWYQQILGQGPKLLIQFQNNGVVDDSQLPKDRFSAERLKGVDSTLKIQPAKLEDSAVYLCASSLGVLGTDYEQYFGPGTRLTVT.

The chain couples TRBV27 to TRBJ1-2; 8 bases fit TRBD1. The V gene end was trimmed by 6 bases and the J gene end by 0 bases; junction bases not matched to a gene: 9. In germline, CDR1 is MNHEY, CDR2 SMNVEV (reference sequence). This CDR3 is built from 16 residues. The CDR3 sequence is CASRTTGGPPNYGYTF. CDR3 in DNA: TGTGCCAGCAGGACTACAGGGGGACCTCCTAACTATGGCTACACCTTC.

The V and J genes are TRBV7-8 and TRBJ2-2, with 8 bases matching TRBD1. There are 14 residues in the CDR3. With V trimmed by 5 bases and J by 7 bases, 6 bases remained unmatched. The germline gives CDR1 SGHVS, CDR2 FQNEAQ. The CDR3 loop is CASSPTGVGGELFF. The CDR3 bases are TGTGCCAGCAGCCCGACAGGGGTCGGCGGGGAGCTGTTTTTT.

The chain couples TRBV11-1 to TRBJ2-2, with 9 bases fitting TRBD2. CDR1 and CDR2 (germline): SGHAT, FQDESV (reference sequence). The length of the CDR3 is 17 residues. V lost 5 bases and J lost 7; bases outside the gene matches: 14. The CDR3 here is CASSADHLSGSGGELFF. The CDR3 region has the DNA TGTGCCAGCAGCGCAGACCACCTTAGCGGGAGTGGCGGGGAGCTGTTTTTT.

The V gene is TRBV2, the J gene TRBJ2-5, with 16 bases fitting TRBD2. CDR3 length: 17 residues. Germline CDR1 and CDR2: SNHLY and FYNNEI. Losses at the gene ends were 8 bases for V and 4 bases for J; bases not matched to a gene: 10. The CDR3 DNA follows: TGTGCCAGCCGTCCCGGGACTAGCGGGGGGGCGTTAGAGACCCAGTACTTC. Translation: CASRPGTSGGALETQYF.

To note about this clone: A read error may account for a junction end that differs from germline. The chain uses TRBV15 and TRBJ2-1; D uncertain. Germline assignment: CDR1 LNHNV and CDR2 YYDKDF (reference sequence). The CDR3 sequence is 11 residues long. The CDR3 DNA reads TGTGCCACCAGCAGAGTTGGGCCGCTTATCTTC. Translating gives CATSRVGPLIF. Drawing the rest from reference TRBV15 and TRBJ2-1, the complete variable domain is DAMVIQNPRYQVTQFGKPVTLSCSQTLNHNVMYWYQQKSSQAPKLLFHYYDKDFNNEADTPDNFQSRRPNTSFCFLDIRSPGLGDTAMYLCATSRVGPLIFGPGTRLTVL.

V usage is TRBV7-9 and J usage is TRBJ2-4; perhaps TRBD1 as D (5 bases). From germline, CDR1 is SEHNR and CDR2 FQNEAQ (reference sequence). Trimming cost V 4 bases and J 2 bases, with 12 bases left between them. The CDR3 loop spans 15 amino acids. The CDR3 loop reads CASSSTQGSKNIQYF. The CDR3, as DNA: TGTGCCAGCAGCTCGACGCAGGGTTCCAAAAACATTCAGTACTTC.

The chain links TRBV7-8 to TRBJ2-5, with 11 bases fitting TRBD2. The CDR3 contains 14 residues. Germline assignment: CDR1 SGHVS and CDR2 FQNEAQ. V lost 3 bases and J lost 4; bases outside the gene matches: 1. The CDR3 coding sequence is TGTGCCAGCAGCTTCACTAGCGGGGGAGAGACCCAGTACTTC. It yields the protein CASSFTSGGETQYF.

J is TRBJ2-1 and V is TRBV4-2, with TRBD2 identical over 11 bases. The CDR3 consists of 17 residues. CDR1 and CDR2 from the germline V gene are LGHNA and YNFKEQ. J gave up 2 bases and V 5 bases, and 8 bases lay outside the gene matches. CDR3 in amino acids: CASSKGTSGPTYNEQFF. DNA for the CDR3: TGTGCCAGCAGCAAAGGGACTAGCGGACCCACCTACAATGAGCAGTTCTTC.

The V gene is TRBV5-6, the J gene TRBJ2-3, with 7 nucleotides matching TRBD1. The V gene's germline CDR1 is SGHDT and CDR2 YYEEEE. J gave up 4 bases and V 0 bases, and 8 bases lay outside the gene matches. CDR3 length equals 16 residues. CDR3 coding DNA: TGTGCCAGCAGCTTGGCCTACAGGGGCCATTCAGATACGCAGTATTTT. It codes for CASSLAYRGHSDTQYF.

The chain recombines TRBV2 with TRBJ2-1; 8 nucleotides agree with TRBD1. The germline gives CDR1 SNHLY, CDR2 FYNNEI. The CDR3 has 15 residues. V lost 9 bases and J lost 1; bases outside the gene matches: 8. The CDR3 DNA follows: TGTGCCAGTAGGGCAGGGGGCAGTTCCTACAATGAGCAGTTCTTC. Its translation is CASRAGGSSYNEQFF.

This clone was observed once. The V gene is TRBV30, the J gene TRBJ2-2, with 8 bases identical to TRBD2. The CDR3 consists of 15 residues. V lost 2 bases to trimming and J lost 0 bases; unmatched junction nucleotides: 2. Germline CDR1 is GTSNPN and CDR2 is SVGIG (reference sequence). The CDR3 loop reads CAWSREGTNTGELFF. The DNA for the CDR3 is TGTGCCTGGAGTCGGGAGGGAACGAACACCGGGGAGCTGTTTTTT.